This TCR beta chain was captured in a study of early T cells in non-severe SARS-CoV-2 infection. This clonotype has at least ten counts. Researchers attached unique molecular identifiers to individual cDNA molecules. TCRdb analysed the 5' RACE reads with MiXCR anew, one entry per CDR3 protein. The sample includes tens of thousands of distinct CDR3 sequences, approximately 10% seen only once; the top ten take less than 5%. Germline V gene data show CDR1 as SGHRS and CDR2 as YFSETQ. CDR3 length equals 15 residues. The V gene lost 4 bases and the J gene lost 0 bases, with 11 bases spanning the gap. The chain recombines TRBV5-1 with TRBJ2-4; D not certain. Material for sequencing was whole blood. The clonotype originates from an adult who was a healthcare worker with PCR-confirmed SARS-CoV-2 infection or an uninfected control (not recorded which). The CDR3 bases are TGCGCCAGCAGCCCGACTTTACTAGCCAAAAACATTCAGTACTTC. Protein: CASSPTLLAKNIQYF.